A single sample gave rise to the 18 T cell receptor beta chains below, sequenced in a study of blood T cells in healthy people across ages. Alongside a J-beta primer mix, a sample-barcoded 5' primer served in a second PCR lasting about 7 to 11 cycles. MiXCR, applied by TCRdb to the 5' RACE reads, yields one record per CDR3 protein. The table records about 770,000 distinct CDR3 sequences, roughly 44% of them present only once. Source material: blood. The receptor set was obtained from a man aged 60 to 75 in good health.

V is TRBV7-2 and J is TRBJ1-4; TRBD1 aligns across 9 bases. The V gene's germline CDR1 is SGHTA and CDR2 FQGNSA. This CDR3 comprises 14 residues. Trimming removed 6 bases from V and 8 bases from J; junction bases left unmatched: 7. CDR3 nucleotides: TGTGCCAGCAGTTATACAGGGGGCGTAGAAAAACTGTTTTTT. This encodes CASSYTGGVEKLFF.

The CDR3 bases are TGTGCCAGCAGCCGGGACTTTTCCACACTCGAGCAGTACTTC. Its protein is CASSRDFSTLEQYF. The chain recombines TRBV7-2 with TRBJ2-7, with a tentative D call TRBD2 (6 bases). Germline V CDR1 and CDR2: SGHTA, FQGNSA. The CDR3 consists of 14 residues. Trimming took 5 bases from V and 6 from J, leaving 17 bases between them.

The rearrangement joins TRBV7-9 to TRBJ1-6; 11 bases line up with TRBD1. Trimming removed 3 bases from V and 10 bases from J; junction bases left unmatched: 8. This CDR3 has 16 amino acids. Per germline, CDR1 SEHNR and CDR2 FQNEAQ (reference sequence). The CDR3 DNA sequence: TGTGCCAGCAGCTTCTACCGGGACAGGGGGTTCTCACCCCTCCACTTT. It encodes CASSFYRDRGFSPLHF. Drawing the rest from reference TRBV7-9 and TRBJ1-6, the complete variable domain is DTGVSQNPRHKITKRGQNVTFRCDPISEHNRLYWYRQTLGQGPEFLTYFQNEAQLEKSRLLSDRFSAERPKGSFSTLEIQRTEQGDSAMYLCASSFYRDRGFSPLHFGNGTRLTVT.

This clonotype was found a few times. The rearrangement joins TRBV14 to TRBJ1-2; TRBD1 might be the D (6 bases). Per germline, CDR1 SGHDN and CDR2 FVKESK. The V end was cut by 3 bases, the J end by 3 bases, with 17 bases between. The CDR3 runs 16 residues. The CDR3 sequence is CASSHLGGRTDYGYTF. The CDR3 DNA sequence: TGTGCCAGCAGCCACCTAGGGGGGAGAACGGACTATGGCTACACCTTC.

The CDR3 loop is CASSQDMETERNSPLHF. CDR3 nucleotides: TGCGCCAGCAGCCAAGATATGGAGACGGAACGTAATTCACCCCTCCACTTT. The rearrangement joins TRBV4-1 to TRBJ1-6; D not certain. Germline-derived CDR1 and CDR2 are MGHRA and YSYEKL. The CDR3 loop spans 17 amino acids. Trimming took 0 bases from V and 6 from J, leaving 15 bases between them.

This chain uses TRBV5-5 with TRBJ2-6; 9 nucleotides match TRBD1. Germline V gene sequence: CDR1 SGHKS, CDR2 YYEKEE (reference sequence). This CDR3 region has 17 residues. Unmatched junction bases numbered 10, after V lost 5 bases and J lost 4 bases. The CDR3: CASREGQGLSGANVLTF. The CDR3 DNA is TGTGCCAGCAGGGAGGGACAGGGCCTCTCAGGGGCCAACGTCCTGACTTTC.

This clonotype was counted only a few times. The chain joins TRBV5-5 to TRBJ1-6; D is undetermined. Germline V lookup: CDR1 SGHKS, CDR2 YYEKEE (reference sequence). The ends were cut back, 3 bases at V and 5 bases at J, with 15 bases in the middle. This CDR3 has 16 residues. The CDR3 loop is CASSSDLRDNNSPLHF. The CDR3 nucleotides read TGTGCCAGCAGCTCCGACCTCCGGGATAATAATTCACCCCTCCACTTT.

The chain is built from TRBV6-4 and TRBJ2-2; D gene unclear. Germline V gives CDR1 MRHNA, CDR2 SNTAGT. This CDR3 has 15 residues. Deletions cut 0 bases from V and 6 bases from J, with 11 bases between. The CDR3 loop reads CASSDSIGGSGELFF. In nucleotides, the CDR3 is TGTGCCAGCAGTGACTCCATCGGTGGTTCCGGGGAGCTGTTTTTT.

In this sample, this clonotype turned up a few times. The CDR3 DNA reads as TGCAGCGTTGAAGACATACAGGGGGCTGCCGGAAAGTATGGCTACACCTTC. Amino acids: CSVEDIQGAAGKYGYTF. This sequence joins TRBV29-1 and TRBJ1-2; 9 bases are a match to TRBD1. The CDR3 contains 17 residues. V gave up 0 bases and J gave up 5 bases; unmatched junction bases: 13. The V gene's germline CDR1 is SQVTM and CDR2 ANQGSEA.

For the CDR3, the DNA is TGTGCCAGCAGTTTCGGTAGCGGGGGGGAAGAGACCCAGTACTTC. Translating it yields CASSFGSGGEETQYF. The V call is TRBV12-3 or TRBV12-4, the J call TRBJ2-4; 11 bases are a match to TRBD2. The DNA end favors TRBJ2-5, so the J call may be wrong. The length of the CDR3 is 15 residues.

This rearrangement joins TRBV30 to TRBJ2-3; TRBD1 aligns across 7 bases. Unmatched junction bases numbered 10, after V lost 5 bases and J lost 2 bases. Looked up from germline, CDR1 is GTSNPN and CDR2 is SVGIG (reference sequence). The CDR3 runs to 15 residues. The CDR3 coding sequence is TGTGCCTGGGGCAAGGGACAGAGCAACACAGATACGCAGTATTTT. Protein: CAWGKGQSNTDTQYF.

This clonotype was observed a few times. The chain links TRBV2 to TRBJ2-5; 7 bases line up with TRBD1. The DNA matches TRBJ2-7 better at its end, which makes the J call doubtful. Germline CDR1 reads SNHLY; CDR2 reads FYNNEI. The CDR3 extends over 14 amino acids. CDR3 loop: CASLSGQKAYEQYF. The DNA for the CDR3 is TGTGCCAGCCTTTCGGGACAGAAAGCGTACGAGCAGTACTTC.

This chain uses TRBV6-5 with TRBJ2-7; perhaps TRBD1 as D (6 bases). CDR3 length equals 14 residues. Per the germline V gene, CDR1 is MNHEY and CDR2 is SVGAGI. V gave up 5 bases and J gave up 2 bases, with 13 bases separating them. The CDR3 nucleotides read TGTGCCAGCAGTGACACGGACAGCACCTACGAGCAGTACTTC. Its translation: CASSDTDSTYEQYF.

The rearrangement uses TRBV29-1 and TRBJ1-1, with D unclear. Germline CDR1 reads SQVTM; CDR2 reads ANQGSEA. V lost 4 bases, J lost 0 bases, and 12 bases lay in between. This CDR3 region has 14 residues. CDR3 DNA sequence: TGCAGCGTTGTTGGGGTACTTATGAACACTGAAGCTTTCTTT. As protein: CSVVGVLMNTEAFF.

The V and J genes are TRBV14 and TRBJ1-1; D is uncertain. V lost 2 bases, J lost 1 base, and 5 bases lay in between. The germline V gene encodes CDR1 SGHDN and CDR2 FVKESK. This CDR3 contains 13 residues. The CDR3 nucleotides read TGTGCCAGCAGCCAAAACAGGAACACTGAAGCTTTCTTT. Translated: CASSQNRNTEAFF.

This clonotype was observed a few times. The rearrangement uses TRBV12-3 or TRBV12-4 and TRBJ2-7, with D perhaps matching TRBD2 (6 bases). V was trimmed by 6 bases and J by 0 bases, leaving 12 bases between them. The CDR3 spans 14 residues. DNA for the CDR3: TGTGCCAGCAGGACAACGGGACTCTCCTACGAGCAGTACTTC. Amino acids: CASRTTGLSYEQYF.

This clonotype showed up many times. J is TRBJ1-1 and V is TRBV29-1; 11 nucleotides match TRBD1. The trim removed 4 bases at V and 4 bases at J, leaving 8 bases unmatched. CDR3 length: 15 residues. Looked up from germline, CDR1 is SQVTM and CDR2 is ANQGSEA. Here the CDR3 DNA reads TGCAGCGTTGCGACATCCGGGACAGGGGGCACTGAAGCTTTCTTT. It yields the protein CSVATSGTGGTEAFF.

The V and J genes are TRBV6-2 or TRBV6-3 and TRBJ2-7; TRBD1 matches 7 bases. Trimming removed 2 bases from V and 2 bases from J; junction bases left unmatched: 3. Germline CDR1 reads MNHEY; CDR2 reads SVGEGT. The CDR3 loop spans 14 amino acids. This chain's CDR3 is CASSYRDRTYEQYF. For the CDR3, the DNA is TGTGCCAGCAGTTACCGGGACAGAACCTACGAGCAGTACTTC.